This T cell receptor beta chain appears in the sequencing data of a study of T cells in Graves' hyperthyroidism and ophthalmopathy. Study observations and caveats: Before onset, by a median of approximately 6.8 months, the model predicted ophthalmopathy. Most thyroid clonotypes that were expanded above 0.001 also turned up in blood.

Regarding this clonotype: The antigen remains undetermined.

Trimming removed 5 bases at V and 3 bases at J, with 11 bases between. Germline V gives CDR1 MNHNS, CDR2 SASEGT. The CDR3 has 13 amino acids. RNA transcripts were the template for amplifying TCR beta CDR3 regions. Carried out on the TCR CDR3, a first-round RT-PCR used the HTBI primer set. TCRdb used MiXCR to reprocess the multiplex PCR reads, holding one entry per CDR3 protein. The sample holds fewer than 650,000 distinct CDR3 sequences; roughly 14% are singletons and the top ten take less than 6%. V is TRBV6-1 and J is TRBJ2-7; perhaps TRBD1 as D (5 bases). The sequencing sample was made of blood. The origin of this receptor is a woman under 40 with Graves' hyperthyroidism that later progressed to Graves' ophthalmopathy. The CDR3 is CASSQGIDYEQYF. The CDR3, as DNA: TGTGCCAGCAGTCAGGGAATAGACTACGAGCAGTACTTC.